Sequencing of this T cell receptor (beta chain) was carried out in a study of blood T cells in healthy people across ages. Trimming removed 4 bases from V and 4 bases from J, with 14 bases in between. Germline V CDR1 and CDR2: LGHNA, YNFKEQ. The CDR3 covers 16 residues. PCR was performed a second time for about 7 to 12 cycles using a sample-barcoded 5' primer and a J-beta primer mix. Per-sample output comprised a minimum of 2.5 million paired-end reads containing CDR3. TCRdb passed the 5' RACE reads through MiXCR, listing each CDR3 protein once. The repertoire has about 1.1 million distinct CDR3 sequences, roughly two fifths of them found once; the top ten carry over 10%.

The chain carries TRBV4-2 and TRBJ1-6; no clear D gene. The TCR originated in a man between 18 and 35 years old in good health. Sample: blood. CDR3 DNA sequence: TGTGCCAGCAGCCGAGAATCGACGGAATATAATTCACCCCTCCACTTT. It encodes CASSRESTEYNSPLHF.